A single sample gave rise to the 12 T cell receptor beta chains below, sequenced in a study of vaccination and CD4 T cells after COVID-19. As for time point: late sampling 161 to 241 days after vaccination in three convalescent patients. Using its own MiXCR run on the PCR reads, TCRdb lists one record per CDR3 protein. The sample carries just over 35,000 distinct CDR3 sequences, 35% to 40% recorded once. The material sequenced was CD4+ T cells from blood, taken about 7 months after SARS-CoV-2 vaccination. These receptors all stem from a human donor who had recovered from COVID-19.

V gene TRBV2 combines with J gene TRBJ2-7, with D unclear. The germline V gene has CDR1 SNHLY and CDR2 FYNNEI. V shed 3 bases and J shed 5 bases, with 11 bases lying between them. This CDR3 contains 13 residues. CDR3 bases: TGTGCCAGCAGTGAGTTGGCAGACAACGAGCAGTACTTC. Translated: CASSELADNEQYF. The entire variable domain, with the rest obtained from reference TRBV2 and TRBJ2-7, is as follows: EPEVTQTPSHQVTQMGQEVILRCVPISNHLYFYWYRQILGQKVEFLVSFYNNEISEKSEIFDDQFSVERPDGSNFTLKIRSTKLEDSAMYFCASSELADNEQYFGPGTRLTVT.

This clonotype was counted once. CDR3 DNA sequence: TGTGCCAGCAGCTTTACGGAACAGACTAGTGAGGGGGGGGAGACCCAGTACTTC. This encodes CASSFTEQTSEGGETQYF. This sequence joins TRBV5-8 and TRBJ2-5; the D gene is possibly TRBD2 (7 bases). The CDR3 is 18 residues long. The V end lost 2 bases, the J end lost 5 bases, and 25 bases lay between the germline ends. CDR1 and CDR2 (germline): SGHTS, YDEGEE.

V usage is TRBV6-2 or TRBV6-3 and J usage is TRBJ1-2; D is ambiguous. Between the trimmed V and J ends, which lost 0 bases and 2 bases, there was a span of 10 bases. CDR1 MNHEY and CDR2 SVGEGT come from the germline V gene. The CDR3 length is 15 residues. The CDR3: CASSYSAGGNYGYTF. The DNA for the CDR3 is TGTGCCAGCAGTTACTCGGCTGGAGGGAACTATGGCTACACCTTC.

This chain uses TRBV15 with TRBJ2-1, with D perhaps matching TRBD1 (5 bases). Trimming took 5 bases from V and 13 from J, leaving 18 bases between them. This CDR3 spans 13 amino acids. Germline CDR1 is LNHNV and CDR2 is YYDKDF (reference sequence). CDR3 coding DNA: TGTGCCACCAGCCACCCCGGCCCAGGGATACAGTTCTTC. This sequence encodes CATSHPGPGIQFF. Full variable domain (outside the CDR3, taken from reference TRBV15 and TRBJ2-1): DAMVIQNPRYQVTQFGKPVTLSCSQTLNHNVMYWYQQKSSQAPKLLFHYYDKDFNNEADTPDNFQSRRPNTSFCFLDIRSPGLGDTAMYLCATSHPGPGIQFFGPGTRLTVL.

The CDR3 spells CASRAQGARANYGYTF. The CDR3 nucleotides read TGTGCCAGCAGAGCGCAGGGGGCCCGAGCTAACTATGGCTACACCTTC. V gene TRBV2 combines with J gene TRBJ1-2; TRBD1 matches 8 bases. There are 16 residues in the CDR3. Germline V CDR1 and CDR2: SNHLY, FYNNEI. J was trimmed by 0 bases and V by 6 bases; bases with no gene match: 9.

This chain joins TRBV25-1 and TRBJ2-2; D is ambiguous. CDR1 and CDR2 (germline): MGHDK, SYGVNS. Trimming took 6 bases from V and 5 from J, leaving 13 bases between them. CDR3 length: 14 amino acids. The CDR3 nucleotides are TGTGCCAGCAGCACTTCGAGTCCTACCGGGGAGCTGTTTTTT. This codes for CASSTSSPTGELFF.

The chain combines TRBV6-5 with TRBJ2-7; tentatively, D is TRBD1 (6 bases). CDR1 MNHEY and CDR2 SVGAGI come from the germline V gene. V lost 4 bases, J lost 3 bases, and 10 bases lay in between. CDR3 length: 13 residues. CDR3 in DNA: TGTGCCAGCAGTTCCGGGACATACTACGAGCAGTACTTC. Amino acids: CASSSGTYYEQYF.

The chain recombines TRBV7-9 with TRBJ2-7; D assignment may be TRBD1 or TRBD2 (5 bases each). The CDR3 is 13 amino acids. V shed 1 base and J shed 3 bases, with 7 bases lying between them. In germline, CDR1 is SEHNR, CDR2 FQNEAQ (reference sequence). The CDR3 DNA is TGTGCCAGCAGCTTAGGGGGACGCTACGAGCAGTACTTC. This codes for CASSLGGRYEQYF. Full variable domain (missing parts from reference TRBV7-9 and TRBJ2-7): DTGVSQNPRHKITKRGQNVTFRCDPISEHNRLYWYRQTLGQGPEFLTYFQNEAQLEKSRLLSDRFSAERPKGSFSTLEIQRTEQGDSAMYLCASSLGGRYEQYFGPGTRLTVT.

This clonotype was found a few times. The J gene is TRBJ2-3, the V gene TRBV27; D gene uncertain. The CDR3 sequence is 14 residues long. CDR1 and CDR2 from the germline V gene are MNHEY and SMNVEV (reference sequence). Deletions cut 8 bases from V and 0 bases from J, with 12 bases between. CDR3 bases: TGTGCCAGCTCAACCTCGGCTAGCACAGATACGCAGTATTTT. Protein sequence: CASSTSASTDTQYF.

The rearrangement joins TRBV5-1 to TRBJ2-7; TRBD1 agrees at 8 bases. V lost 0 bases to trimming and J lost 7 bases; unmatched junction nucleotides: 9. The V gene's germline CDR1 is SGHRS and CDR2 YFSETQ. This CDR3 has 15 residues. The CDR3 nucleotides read TGCGCCAGCAGCTTGGGGCAGGGGGCAAGATGGGAGCAGTACTTC. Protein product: CASSLGQGARWEQYF.

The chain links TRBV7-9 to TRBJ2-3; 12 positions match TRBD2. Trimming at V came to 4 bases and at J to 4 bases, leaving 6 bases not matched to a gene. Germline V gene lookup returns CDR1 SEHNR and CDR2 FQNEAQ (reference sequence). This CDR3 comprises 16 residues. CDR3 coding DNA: TGTGCCAGCAGCTCGTTACTAGCGGGAGGTCCAGATACGCAGTATTTT. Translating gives CASSSLLAGGPDTQYF.

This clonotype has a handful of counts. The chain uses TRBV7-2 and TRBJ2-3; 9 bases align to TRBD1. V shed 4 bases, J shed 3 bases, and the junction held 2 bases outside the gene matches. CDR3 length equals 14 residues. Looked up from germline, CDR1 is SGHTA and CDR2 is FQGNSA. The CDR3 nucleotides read TGTGCCAGCAGCTCGGGGACAGGGACAGATACGCAGTATTTT. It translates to CASSSGTGTDTQYF.